The 21 T cell receptor beta chains in this list originate from one sample, sequenced in a study of naive and memory T cell subsets. A UMI-containing oligonucleotide was joined by 3' ligation to the TCR cDNA template. The SP2 primer and nested alpha and beta constant region primers amplified ligated cDNA in four rounds. Via MiXCR, TCRdb re-called the 5' RACE reads, giving one row per CDR3 protein. Here the sample spans 58,000 or so distinct CDR3 sequences, 7.6% being singletons. The source of these receptors is a female donor in good health.

This clonotype was seen repeatedly, ten times or more. The chain links TRBV12-3 or TRBV12-4 to TRBJ1-2; D perhaps matches TRBD1 (6 bases). This CDR3 contains 14 residues. Trimming left V 3 bases short and J 3 bases short, with 11 bases between. The CDR3 protein is CASSLMGADYGYTF. In nucleotides, the CDR3 is TGTGCCAGCAGTTTGATGGGGGCGGACTATGGCTACACCTTC.

The chain employs TRBV7-9 and TRBJ2-2, with 10 nucleotides matching TRBD1. The CDR3 covers 18 residues. Germline V gene lookup returns CDR1 SEHNR and CDR2 FQNEAQ (reference sequence). V shed 3 bases and J 10 bases; nucleotides not matched to a gene: 17. This CDR3 reads CASSLDRGSPTAPLELFF. In DNA form, the CDR3 reads TGTGCCAGCAGCTTGGACAGGGGGTCACCGACAGCCCCGTTGGAGCTGTTTTTT.

This clonotype was observed many times. V gene TRBV2 combines with J gene TRBJ1-6; weak D call: TRBD1 (5 bases). V dropped 8 bases and J dropped 2 bases, with 13 bases sitting between them. This CDR3 is 15 amino acids long. Germline V gene lookup returns CDR1 SNHLY and CDR2 FYNNEI. CDR3 loop: CASVQGRAYNSPLHF. CDR3 bases: TGTGCCAGCGTGCAGGGCAGGGCCTATAATTCACCCCTCCACTTT.

In regard to this clonotype: A much larger clone differs by one base, so this may be a read error. The chain has TRBV29-1 and TRBJ1-1; D gene unclear. The CDR3 has 10 residues. CDR1 SQVTM and CDR2 ANQGSEA come from the germline V gene. Trimming took off 8 bases at V and 1 base at J, with 5 bases between the two ends. The CDR3 DNA is TGCAGCACCCGGAACACTGAAGCTTTCTTT. Its protein is CSTRNTEAFF.

The gene calls are TRBV20-1 and TRBJ2-1, with 9 positions matching TRBD2. The CDR3 spans 14 residues. Germline CDR1 is DFQATT and CDR2 is SNEGSKA (reference sequence). Losses at the gene ends were 6 bases for V and 3 bases for J; bases not matched to a gene: 6. This CDR3 is CSALSGGNYNEQFF. The CDR3 DNA is TGCAGTGCCCTCAGCGGGGGGAACTACAATGAGCAGTTCTTC.

This clonotype came up many times. The chain combines TRBV20-1 with TRBJ1-5, with D hard to call. Trimming shortened V by 6 bases and J by 1 base, and 7 bases separated the two germline ends. CDR1 DFQATT and CDR2 SNEGSKA come from the germline V gene (reference sequence). The CDR3 has 12 residues. CDR3: CSARESNQPQHF. The DNA for the CDR3 is TGCAGTGCCCGGGAGAGCAATCAGCCCCAGCATTTT.

This clonotype has only one observation. This chain connects TRBV6-6 to TRBJ2-2; D possibly uses TRBD1 or TRBD2 (6 bases each). CDR3 length equals 15 residues. V lost 11 bases, J lost 2 bases, and 18 bases lay in between. Germline V gene lookup returns CDR1 MNHNY and CDR2 SVGAGI (reference sequence). For the CDR3, the DNA is TGTGCCGGCTCGGGGGCACCACCAAACACCGGGGAGCTGTTTTTT. It specifies CAGSGAPPNTGELFF.

This clonotype was seen many times. The chain links TRBV29-1 to TRBJ2-4, with D maybe TRBD2 (6 bases). From germline, CDR1 is SQVTM and CDR2 ANQGSEA. There are 13 residues in the CDR3. Trimming took 6 bases from V and 0 from J, leaving 9 bases between them. CDR3 bases: TGCAGCGTGAGAGCGGGAGCCAAAAACATTCAGTACTTC. It is translated as CSVRAGAKNIQYF.

This clonotype appeared many times. The genes are TRBV20-1 and TRBJ1-5; D gene ambiguous. Germline CDR1 reads DFQATT; CDR2 reads SNEGSKA (reference sequence). V was cut by 4 bases and J by 4 bases, with 8 bases left in between. The CDR3 loop spans 12 amino acids. The CDR3 DNA sequence: TGCAGTGCTACCGAGAATAATCAGCCCCAGCATTTT. As protein: CSATENNQPQHF.

The chain uses TRBV19 and TRBJ2-1, with unresolved D. The V gene's germline CDR1 is LNHDA and CDR2 SQIVND (reference sequence). V lost 2 bases and J lost 4, with 3 bases in between. This CDR3 region has 12 residues. In DNA form, the CDR3 reads TGTGCCAGTAGTATAATGTACAATGAGCAGTTCTTC. Protein sequence: CASSIMYNEQFF. The full variable domain, its missing parts supplied by reference TRBV19 and TRBJ2-1, is DGGITQSPKYLFRKEGQNVTLSCEQNLNHDAMYWYRQDPGQGLRLIYYSQIVNDFQKGDIAEGYSVSREKKESFPLTVTSAQKNPTAFYLCASSIMYNEQFFGPGTRLTVL.

Ten or more counts support this clonotype. The CDR3 DNA reads as TGCGCCAGCAGCAAGACAGCGTTGGACACTGAAGCTTTCTTT. Translated: CASSKTALDTEAFF. The genes are TRBV5-1 and TRBJ1-1; D possibly corresponds to TRBD1 (5 bases). This CDR3 has 14 amino acids. With 4 bases removed from V and 3 bases from J, the gap between germline ends came to 13 bases. CDR1 is SGHRS and CDR2 is YFSETQ in the germline V gene.

This clonotype was detected ten times or more. The V call is TRBV6-6, the J call TRBJ2-7; 10 bases map to TRBD1. Germline V gene lookup returns CDR1 MNHNY and CDR2 SVGAGI (reference sequence). This CDR3 contains 16 residues. Trimming took 5 bases from V and 2 from J; bases not matched to a gene: 9. The CDR3 here is CASSTPRQGAAYEQYF. The DNA for the CDR3 is TGTGCCAGCAGTACCCCCCGACAGGGGGCGGCCTACGAGCAGTACTTC.

This clonotype was seen more than once but under ten times. J is TRBJ2-3 and V is TRBV6-1, with 13 bases matching TRBD2. This CDR3 contains 15 residues. V was pared by 4 bases and J by 4 bases, with 2 bases of the junction left unmatched. CDR1 and CDR2 (germline): MNHNS, SASEGT. The CDR3: CASSGTSGGPDTQYF. The CDR3 region has the DNA TGTGCCAGCAGTGGGACTAGCGGGGGCCCAGATACGCAGTATTTT.

The table lists this clonotype with many counts. This chain uses TRBV7-2 with TRBJ1-5; D is undetermined. V gave up 7 bases and J gave up 0 bases, with 10 bases separating them. The CDR3 contains 14 residues. Per germline, CDR1 SGHTA and CDR2 FQGNSA. CDR3: CASNTEYSNQPQHF. CDR3 DNA sequence: TGTGCCAGCAATACAGAATATAGCAATCAGCCCCAGCATTTT.

The chain recombines TRBV19 with TRBJ1-1; D possibly corresponds to TRBD1 (6 bases). The CDR3 is made up of 13 amino acids. V dropped 4 bases and J dropped 10 bases, with 16 bases sitting between them. The germline V gene has CDR1 LNHDA and CDR2 SQIVND (reference sequence). The CDR3 sequence: CASSTPFVQGAFF. CDR3 DNA: TGTGCCAGTAGTACTCCGTTTGTACAGGGAGCTTTCTTT.

The sample holds many counts of this clonotype. The chain carries TRBV7-9 and TRBJ2-3; D may be TRBD2 (5 bases). V lost 4 bases and J 2 bases, leaving 10 bases between the germline ends. Per germline, CDR1 SEHNR and CDR2 FQNEAQ (reference sequence). The length of the CDR3 is 14 residues. CDR3 in amino acids: CASSSWTATDTQYF. The CDR3 region has the DNA TGTGCCAGCAGCTCCTGGACTGCCACAGATACGCAGTATTTT.

This sequence joins TRBV4-3 and TRBJ2-3; TRBD1 might be the D (6 bases). The CDR3 covers 15 residues. V lost 0 bases and J lost 6, with 13 bases in between. The germline V gene encodes CDR1 LGHNA and CDR2 YSLEER. In DNA form, the CDR3 reads TGCGCCAGCAGCCAAGATCAGGGCAGGGGCGATACGCAGTATTTT. This sequence encodes CASSQDQGRGDTQYF.

This clonotype was observed at least ten times. J is TRBJ2-5 and V is TRBV5-4; TRBD2 aligns across 10 bases. V trimming: 2 bases; J trimming: 3 bases; junction bases outside the gene matches: 7. CDR1 and CDR2 from the germline V gene are SGHNT and YYREEE (reference sequence). The CDR3 length is 16 residues. The CDR3 spells CASSFFRLAGEETQYF. The CDR3 DNA follows: TGTGCCAGCAGCTTTTTTCGGCTAGCGGGGGAAGAGACCCAGTACTTC.

This clonotype turned up a few times. One base away lies a much larger clone, so this may be a sequencing read error. The chain is built from TRBV5-5 and TRBJ1-5; possible D gene TRBD1, 6 bases. The CDR3 spans 16 residues. Trimming removed 3 bases at V and 7 bases at J, with 20 bases between. Germline lookup yields CDR1 SGHKS and CDR2 YYEKEE (reference sequence). CDR3 sequence reads: CASSYWGARGGQPQHF. The DNA for the CDR3 is TGTGCCAGCAGCTATTGGGGGGCGCGTGGAGGACAGCCCCAGCATTTT.

The sample holds many counts of this clonotype. The chain joins TRBV9 to TRBJ1-6, with 7 bases matching TRBD1. The CDR3 consists of 14 residues. V shed 0 bases and J 7 bases; nucleotides not matched to a gene: 1. Germline V gene data show CDR1 as SGDLS and CDR2 as YYNGEE. The CDR3 nucleotides are TGTGCCAGCAGCGTAGAGGACAGGAATTCACCCCTCCACTTT. Amino acid sequence: CASSVEDRNSPLHF.

This clonotype appeared many times. V is TRBV6-6 and J is TRBJ2-1, with a tentative D call TRBD2 (6 bases). V was shortened by 2 bases and J by 0 bases, with 14 bases between the two germline ends. The V gene's germline CDR1 is MNHNY and CDR2 SVGAGI (reference sequence). This CDR3 is built from 17 residues. As DNA, the CDR3 is TGTGCCAGCAGTTACCCGGAGGGAGGTGCCTCCTACAATGAGCAGTTCTTC. Protein product: CASSYPEGGASYNEQFF.